The clone carrying this TCR beta chain has just one count. The source of the sample is a study of T cell changes during pregnancy in multiple sclerosis. The CDR3 has 17 residues. The germline CDR1 and CDR2 sequences are SGHTS and YDEGEE. J was trimmed by 2 bases and V by 4 bases; bases with no gene match: 6. The table came from immunoSEQ multiplex PCR; TCRdb's copy has only in-frame clones and leaves some out. The sample contains approximately 83,000 clones, approximately 94% of which appear only once. The TCR originated in a female donor with multiple sclerosis, enrolled in a pregnancy study. This chain joins TRBV5-8 and TRBJ2-5; TRBD2 agrees at 15 bases. The material sequenced was peripheral blood, taken in the third trimester of pregnancy. CDR3 sequence reads: CASSTGTSGRRQETQYF. The CDR3 DNA sequence: TGTGCCAGCAGCACCGGGACTAGCGGGAGGAGGCAAGAGACCCAGTACTTC.